The 26 T cell receptor beta chains below come from one sample, sequenced in a study of CD8+CD57+ T cells in acquired aplastic anemia. TCR beta VDJ and CDR3 profiles were obtained from a genomic DNA template. TCRdb re-analysed the reads in MiXCR, keeping a single row per CDR3 protein. This repertoire shows about 43,000 distinct CDR3 sequences, roughly 63% found once; its top ten account for 59%. The authors sequenced patients whose flow cytometry had shown CD8+CD57+ cell expansion. Sequences were obtained from sorted CD4+, CD8+, or CD8+CD57+ T cells (not recorded which) from PBMCs. The receptors stem from a human donor with aplastic anemia.

This rearrangement joins TRBV15 to TRBJ1-1; D gene ambiguous. Trimming removed 0 bases from V and 1 base from J, with 3 bases in between. The CDR3 sequence is 13 residues long. CDR1 is LNHNV and CDR2 is YYDKDF in the germline V gene (reference sequence). The CDR3 sequence is CATSRDKNTEAFF. Here the CDR3 DNA reads TGTGCCACCAGCAGAGATAAGAACACTGAAGCTTTCTTT.

The chain recombines TRBV7-6 with TRBJ2-7; TRBD1 agrees at 9 bases. With V trimmed by 9 bases and J by 4 bases, 4 bases remained unmatched. The CDR3 spans 12 residues. CDR1 and CDR2 (germline): SGHVS, FNYEAQ. CDR3 in amino acids: CASGTGPYEQYF. As DNA, the CDR3 is TGTGCCAGTGGGACAGGGCCTTACGAGCAGTACTTC.

This clonotype was seen just once. The chain links TRBV5-1 to TRBJ2-3; maybe TRBD2 (5 bases). The CDR3 consists of 16 residues. V lost 4 bases to trimming and J lost 5 bases, with 20 bases between them. From germline, CDR1 is SGHRS and CDR2 YFSETQ. The CDR3 DNA reads as TGCGCCAGCAGCAGCGGTGTTTTCGGCCCAGGAGATACGCAGTATTTT. Residues: CASSSGVFGPGDTQYF.

The CDR3 loop reads CASSLGRTYNSPLHF. DNA for the CDR3: TGTGCCAGCAGCTTGGGACGGACTTATAATTCACCCCTCCACTTT. The V gene is TRBV5-6, the J gene TRBJ1-6; D is unclear. Between the trimmed V and J ends, which lost 0 bases and 4 bases, there was a span of 8 bases. Germline assignment: CDR1 SGHDT and CDR2 YYEEEE. CDR3 length: 15 residues.

The chain couples TRBV2 to TRBJ2-7; 9 nucleotides align to TRBD1. The trim removed 5 bases at V and 2 bases at J, leaving 4 bases unmatched. The CDR3 is made up of 14 amino acids. The germline gives CDR1 SNHLY, CDR2 FYNNEI. CDR3: CASSPRQGAYEQYF. DNA of the CDR3: TGTGCCAGCAGTCCGAGACAGGGGGCCTACGAGCAGTACTTC.

The chain employs TRBV7-9 and TRBJ1-6; D is unresolved. This CDR3 spans 13 amino acids. From germline, CDR1 is SEHNR and CDR2 FQNEAQ (reference sequence). V was shortened by 1 base and J by 13 bases, with 11 bases between the two germline ends. DNA for the CDR3: TGTGCCAGCAGCTTAGTAGTGGCTGCGCCCCTCCACTTT. Encoded protein: CASSLVVAAPLHF.

In its sample, this clonotype was seen many times. The rearrangement joins TRBV2 to TRBJ2-5; tentative D call: TRBD2 (5 bases). CDR3 length: 15 residues. The V end lost 2 bases, the J end lost 4 bases, and 14 bases lay between the germline ends. Germline values: CDR1 SNHLY, CDR2 FYNNEI. CDR3: CASSEIGREGETQYF. The DNA for the CDR3 is TGTGCCAGCAGTGAAATCGGCCGGGAAGGAGAGACCCAGTACTTC. Full variable domain (missing parts from reference TRBV2 and TRBJ2-5): EPEVTQTPSHQVTQMGQEVILRCVPISNHLYFYWYRQILGQKVEFLVSFYNNEISEKSEIFDDQFSVERPDGSNFTLKIRSTKLEDSAMYFCASSEIGREGETQYFGPGTRLLVL.

This clonotype came up once. The V gene is TRBV7-3, the J gene TRBJ1-1; maybe TRBD1 (5 bases). CDR3 length: 13 residues. In germline, CDR1 is SGHTA, CDR2 FQGTGA. Trimming pared 0 bases from V and 6 bases from J, leaving 8 bases between. CDR3 region: CASSLTGESEAFF. The DNA of the CDR3 is TGTGCCAGCAGCTTAACGGGGGAGTCTGAAGCTTTCTTT.

The rearrangement uses TRBV12-3 or TRBV12-4 and TRBJ2-7; the match to TRBD1 covers 8 bases. V lost 3 bases, J lost 4 bases, and 5 bases stayed unmatched. This CDR3 region has 14 residues. CDR3: CASSFNRGAYEQYF. Written as DNA, the CDR3 is TGTGCCAGCAGTTTTAACAGGGGGGCGTACGAGCAGTACTTC.

In the case of this clonotype: The junction and the germline gene differ at one end; a read error may be behind it. This chain connects TRBV6-5 to TRBJ2-5, with D perhaps matching TRBD2 (7 bases). Germline V gene lookup returns CDR1 MNHEY and CDR2 SVGAGI. The CDR3 has 13 residues. CDR3 region: CASSYKGGGAQYF. Written as DNA, the CDR3 is TGTGCTAGCAGTTACAAGGGGGGAGGGGCCCAGTACTTC.

J is TRBJ1-2 and V is TRBV10-3; 9 nucleotides align to TRBD1. This CDR3 is built from 15 residues. After removal of 2 bases from V and 3 bases from J, the junction contained 4 bases not matched to a gene. Germline V gene data show CDR1 as ENHRY and CDR2 as SYGVKD. The CDR3 here is CAISETGGADYGYTF. The CDR3 region has the DNA TGTGCCATCAGTGAGACAGGGGGCGCGGACTATGGCTACACCTTC.

V is TRBV19 and J is TRBJ1-5; D is undetermined. CDR1 LNHDA and CDR2 SQIVND come from the germline V gene (reference sequence). V was pared by 0 bases and J by 5 bases, with 11 bases between. CDR3 length: 15 residues. The CDR3 loop is CASSIDSAWDQPQHF. CDR3 bases: TGTGCCAGTAGTATAGATTCCGCTTGGGATCAGCCCCAGCATTTT.

This sequence joins TRBV9 and TRBJ2-3; D is possibly TRBD1 or TRBD2 (5 bases each). The length of the CDR3 is 15 residues. Germline V lookup: CDR1 SGDLS, CDR2 YYNGEE. Trimming removed 4 bases at V and 1 base at J, with 13 bases between. CDR3 DNA sequence: TGTGCCAGCAGCTTGCAGAGAGGGGGCACAGATACGCAGTATTTT. Its protein product is CASSLQRGGTDTQYF.

This clonotype was counted only a few times. The chain has TRBV15 and TRBJ2-5; D may be TRBD1 (5 bases). In germline, CDR1 is LNHNV, CDR2 YYDKDF (reference sequence). CDR3 length equals 14 residues. Trimming stripped 8 bases from V and 0 bases from J, with 13 bases between. CDR3 bases: TGTGCCACCCGAGCAGGGATTAACCAAGAGACCCAGTACTTC. Translation gives CATRAGINQETQYF.

This clonotype has a count of ten or more. This sequence joins TRBV12-3 or TRBV12-4 and TRBJ2-7; tentatively, D is TRBD2 (7 bases). V lost 6 bases to trimming and J lost 0 bases, with 15 bases between them. The CDR3 runs to 15 residues. The CDR3 DNA follows: TGTGCCAGCAGCTTACGGGGGGCATTCTCCTACGAGCAGTACTTC. Its protein product is CASSLRGAFSYEQYF.

The chain uses TRBV19 and TRBJ2-7, with D possibly matching TRBD1 (5 bases). Germline V lookup: CDR1 LNHDA, CDR2 SQIVND (reference sequence). This CDR3 region has 13 residues. V lost 9 bases to trimming and J lost 0 bases, with 12 bases between them. In DNA, the CDR3 is TGTGCCAGCGGACACCTGAGCTCCTACGAGCAGTACTTC. This gives the protein CASGHLSSYEQYF.

This chain links TRBV20-1 with TRBJ2-1; a possible D gene is TRBD1 (6 bases). Trimming removed 7 bases from V and 7 bases from J, with 14 bases in between. The germline CDR1 and CDR2 sequences are DFQATT and SNEGSKA (reference sequence). This CDR3 has 12 residues. The CDR3 bases are TGCAGTGTTATGACAGGTTATAATGAGCAGTTCTTC. This gives the protein CSVMTGYNEQFF.

This clonotype has only a few counts. The rearrangement joins TRBV28 to TRBJ2-3; D ambiguous. There are 14 residues in the CDR3. CDR1 and CDR2 from the germline V gene are MDHEN and SYDVKM. V was pared by 3 bases and J by 4 bases, with 11 bases between. CDR3 loop: CASSLQERADTQYF. CDR3 DNA: TGTGCCAGCAGTTTGCAGGAACGGGCAGATACGCAGTATTTT.

The rearrangement uses TRBV2 and TRBJ2-7, with 8 positions matching TRBD1. V gave up 3 bases and J gave up 4 bases; unmatched junction bases: 8. CDR3 length equals 15 residues. The V gene's germline CDR1 is SNHLY and CDR2 FYNNEI. For the CDR3, the DNA is TGTGCCAGCAGTGACCCACAGGGGGGTATTTACGAGCAGTACTTC. This encodes CASSDPQGGIYEQYF.

V and J are TRBV15 and TRBJ1-4; tentatively, D is TRBD1 (5 bases). Trimming cost V 1 base and J 3 bases, with 9 bases left between them. This CDR3 is 15 amino acids long. Germline V CDR1 and CDR2: LNHNV, YYDKDF (reference sequence). CDR3 region: CATSRGGEANEKLFF. The CDR3 region has the DNA TGTGCCACCAGCAGAGGGGGGGAAGCTAATGAAAAACTGTTTTTT.

This chain uses TRBV10-3 with TRBJ2-5; D is tentatively TRBD1 or TRBD2 (5 bases each). Germline V CDR1 and CDR2: ENHRY, SYGVKD. This CDR3 spans 15 amino acids. Trimming left V 1 base short and J 1 base short, with 10 bases between. The CDR3 spells CAISEWSGRQETQYF. The CDR3 region has the DNA TGTGCCATCAGTGAGTGGTCGGGGCGCCAAGAGACCCAGTACTTC.

The chain is built from TRBV20-1 and TRBJ1-4; 8 bases line up with TRBD1. The V gene's germline CDR1 is DFQATT and CDR2 SNEGSKA (reference sequence). The CDR3 spans 13 residues. The V gene end was trimmed by 5 bases and the J gene end by 7 bases; junction bases not matched to a gene: 6. CDR3 sequence: CSAEGQAREKLFF. As DNA, the CDR3 is TGCAGTGCTGAGGGACAGGCGCGTGAAAAACTGTTTTTT.

The chain uses TRBV12-3 or TRBV12-4 and TRBJ2-1, with TRBD2 identical over 9 bases. V lost 2 bases to trimming and J lost 8 bases; unmatched junction nucleotides: 7. CDR3 length: 15 residues. CDR3 bases: TGTGCCAGCAGTTTACAAAGCGGGGGGTCGTATGAGCAGTTCTTC. Translation gives CASSLQSGGSYEQFF.

The J gene is TRBJ1-2, the V gene TRBV19; D gene unclear. CDR3 length equals 14 residues. Between the trimmed V and J ends, which lost 7 bases and 7 bases, there was a span of 19 bases. Germline V CDR1 and CDR2: LNHDA, SQIVND (reference sequence). The CDR3 DNA follows: TGTGCCAGTACTCCCGGATTCCTATTGAGTGGCTACACCTTC. Residues: CASTPGFLLSGYTF.

In nucleotides, the CDR3 is TGTGCCAGTCGCTTAGCGGGGGGGCCGAGCGTCGAGACCCAGTACTTC. As protein: CASRLAGGPSVETQYF. The chain joins TRBV7-2 to TRBJ2-5, with TRBD2 matching over 11 bases. The CDR3 spans 16 residues. The germline gives CDR1 SGHTA, CDR2 FQGNSA. V shed 9 bases and J 5 bases; nucleotides not matched to a gene: 14.

The table lists this clonotype with a count of one. V gene TRBV10-2 combines with J gene TRBJ2-7; 8 bases match TRBD2. CDR3 length: 12 residues. Germline trimming cut 8 bases from V and 1 base from J; bases unmatched to any gene: 1. Germline V gives CDR1 WSHSY, CDR2 SAAADI. The CDR3 is CASRGGSYEQYF. In DNA, the CDR3 is TGCGCCAGCCGGGGGGGTTCCTACGAGCAGTACTTC.